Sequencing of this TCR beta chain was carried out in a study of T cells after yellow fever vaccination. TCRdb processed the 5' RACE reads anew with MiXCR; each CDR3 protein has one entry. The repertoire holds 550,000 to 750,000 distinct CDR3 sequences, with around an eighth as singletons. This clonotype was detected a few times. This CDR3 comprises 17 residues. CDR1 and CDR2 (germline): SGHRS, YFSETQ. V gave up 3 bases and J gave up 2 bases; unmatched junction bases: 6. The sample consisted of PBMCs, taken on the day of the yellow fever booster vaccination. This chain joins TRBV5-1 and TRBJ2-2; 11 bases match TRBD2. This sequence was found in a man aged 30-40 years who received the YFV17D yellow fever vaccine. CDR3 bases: TGCGCCAGCAGCTCATTACTAGCGGGAGTAAACACCGGGGAGCTGTTTTTT. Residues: CASSSLLAGVNTGELFF.